A selection of T cell receptor beta chains follows, all from one sample in a study of T cell responses to AZD1222 COVID-19 vaccine. This table comes from immunoSEQ multiplex PCR, and its TCRdb copy is limited to in-frame clones, with some not included. The table includes roughly 150,000 clones, 90% to 95% detected once. The sequencing used peripheral blood, collected 28 days after the second AZD1222 dose. Receptors were obtained from an adult who received the AZD1222 COVID-19 vaccine. Each CDR3 is given with its conserved first and last residue. Fields, in order: J gene, V gene, D gene, clone size, CDR3 protein, CDR3 DNA. D genes are given only for firm matches. Clone size is shown for a subset of rows, as once, few, many or a class of expanded clone.

J gene: TRBJ1-3; V gene: TRBV7-2; D gene: NA; clone size: once; CDR3 protein: CASSQTGSGNTIYF; CDR3 DNA: TGTGCCAGCAGCCAAACAGGCTCTGGAAACACCATATATTTT
J gene: TRBJ2-1; V gene: TRBV5-6; D gene: TRBD1; clone size: NA; CDR3 protein: CASSSTGTGVHEQFF; CDR3 DNA: TGTGCCAGCAGCTCGACCGGGACAGGGGTCCATGAGCAGTTCTTC
J gene: TRBJ2-3; V gene: TRBV5-1; D gene: NA; clone size: NA; CDR3 protein: CASSLDGTDTQYF; CDR3 DNA: TGCGCCAGCAGCTTAGACGGGACAGATACGCAGTATTTT
J gene: TRBJ2-5; V gene: TRBV30; D gene: TRBD1; clone size: NA; CDR3 protein: CAWSVPHTGGLGTQYF; CDR3 DNA: TGTGCCTGGAGTGTACCGCATACAGGGGGGCTCGGGACCCAGTACTTC
J gene: TRBJ2-5; V gene: TRBV7-9; D gene: TRBD2; clone size: NA; CDR3 protein: CASSTWTSGGGETQYF; CDR3 DNA: TGTGCCAGCAGCACGTGGACTAGCGGGGGCGGGGAGACCCAGTACTTC
J gene: TRBJ2-1; V gene: TRBV15; D gene: NA; clone size: NA; CDR3 protein: CATSRGERRNEQFF; CDR3 DNA: TGTGCCACCAGCAGAGGGGAGCGGAGGAATGAGCAGTTCTTC
J gene: TRBJ2-2; V gene: TRBV9; D gene: NA; clone size: NA; CDR3 protein: CASNPNPGPENTGELFF; CDR3 DNA: TGTGCCAGCAACCCCAATCCGGGACCAGAGAACACCGGGGAGCTGTTTTTT
J gene: TRBJ1-2; V gene: TRBV5-1; D gene: NA; clone size: NA; CDR3 protein: CASRLGRVGYTF; CDR3 DNA: TGCGCCAGCCGCCTGGGGAGGGTCGGCTACACCTTC
J gene: TRBJ1-5; V gene: TRBV4-1; D gene: TRBD1; clone size: NA; CDR3 protein: CASSQEGTGLTQPQHF; CDR3 DNA: TGCGCCAGCAGCCAAGAGGGGACAGGGTTGACTCAGCCCCAGCATTTT
J gene: TRBJ2-7; V gene: TRBV19; D gene: NA; clone size: once; CDR3 protein: CASSPAFGSYEQYF; CDR3 DNA: TGTGCCAGTAGCCCCGCTTTTGGATCCTACGAGCAGTACTTC
J gene: TRBJ1-1; V gene: TRBV6-2/TRBV6-3; D gene: NA; clone size: NA; CDR3 protein: CASSRGTNTEAFF; CDR3 DNA: TGTGCCAGCAGTCGGGGGACGAACACTGAAGCTTTCTTT
J gene: TRBJ1-1; V gene: TRBV7-9; D gene: NA; clone size: once; CDR3 protein: CASSQPGSQGGSEAFF; CDR3 DNA: TGTGCCAGCAGCCAACCGGGGAGCCAGGGCGGGTCTGAAGCTTTCTTT
J gene: TRBJ1-2; V gene: TRBV4-3; D gene: NA; clone size: NA; CDR3 protein: CASSQITGLPLKTGLKIGGYTF; CDR3 DNA: TGCGCCAGCAGCCAGATCACGGGGCTGCCCCTTAAAACAGGGTTAAAGATCGGTGGCTACACCTTC
J gene: TRBJ1-6; V gene: TRBV6-1; D gene: TRBD1; clone size: NA; CDR3 protein: CASSEAHGTGGSPLHF; CDR3 DNA: TGTGCCAGCAGTGAAGCACACGGGACAGGCGGTTCACCCCTCCACTTT
J gene: TRBJ1-1; V gene: TRBV4-1; D gene: NA; clone size: NA; CDR3 protein: CASSQVGPKNTEAFF; CDR3 DNA: TGCGCCAGCAGCCAAGTCGGCCCCAAGAATACTGAAGCTTTCTTT
J gene: TRBJ2-3; V gene: TRBV6-1; D gene: NA; clone size: NA; CDR3 protein: CASSELGGTPKNTQYF; CDR3 DNA: TGTGCCAGCAGTGAGCTTGGGGGGACACCGAAAAATACGCAGTATTTT
J gene: TRBJ1-6; V gene: TRBV7-2; D gene: NA; clone size: few; CDR3 protein: CASSPEAGGRSPLHF; CDR3 DNA: TGTGCCAGCAGCCCGGAGGCGGGAGGGCGTTCACCCCTCCACTTT
J gene: TRBJ1-6; V gene: TRBV7-9; D gene: TRBD1; clone size: NA; CDR3 protein: CASSLEDRRNSPLHF; CDR3 DNA: TGTGCCAGCAGCTTAGAGGACAGGCGTAATTCACCCCTCCACTTT
J gene: TRBJ2-7; V gene: TRBV30; D gene: NA; clone size: NA; CDR3 protein: CAWSRDRIYEQYF; CDR3 DNA: TGTGCCTGGAGTCGGGACCGGATCTACGAGCAGTACTTC
J gene: TRBJ2-1; V gene: TRBV2; D gene: NA; clone size: NA; CDR3 protein: CASRDSDVASNEQFF; CDR3 DNA: TGTGCCAGCAGAGACTCGGACGTGGCGAGCAATGAGCAGTTCTTC
J gene: TRBJ1-1; V gene: TRBV6-5; D gene: NA; clone size: NA; CDR3 protein: CASSRNTEAFF; CDR3 DNA: TGTGCCAGCAGCCGCAACACTGAAGCTTTCTTT
J gene: TRBJ2-1; V gene: TRBV6-5; D gene: NA; clone size: NA; CDR3 protein: CASTFVGPGNEQFF; CDR3 DNA: TGTGCCAGCACTTTTGTCGGGCCCGGCAATGAGCAGTTCTTC
J gene: TRBJ2-1; V gene: TRBV6-2/TRBV6-3; D gene: NA; clone size: once; CDR3 protein: CASSRGTEQFF; CDR3 DNA: TGTGCCAGCAGCCGGGGGACAGAGCAGTTCTTC
J gene: TRBJ1-6; V gene: TRBV28; D gene: TRBD1; clone size: NA; CDR3 protein: CASGLMGTGGSSPLHF; CDR3 DNA: TGTGCCAGCGGACTTATGGGGACAGGGGGAAGTTCACCCCTCCACTTT
J gene: TRBJ2-5; V gene: TRBV6-2/TRBV6-3; D gene: NA; clone size: NA; CDR3 protein: CASSYLAPRQVETQYF; CDR3 DNA: TGTGCCAGCAGTTATTTGGCCCCCCGACAGGTGGAGACCCAGTACTTC
J gene: TRBJ1-2; V gene: TRBV28; D gene: NA; clone size: NA; CDR3 protein: CASSLFRVGGYTF; CDR3 DNA: TGTGCCAGCAGTTTATTCAGGGTTGGAGGCTACACCTTC
J gene: TRBJ1-3; V gene: TRBV28; D gene: NA; clone size: once; CDR3 protein: CASSLKGHSGNTIYF; CDR3 DNA: TGTGCCAGCAGTTTAAAGGGGCACTCTGGAAACACCATATATTTT
J gene: TRBJ1-3; V gene: TRBV19; D gene: NA; clone size: once; CDR3 protein: CASSPGAGNTIYF; CDR3 DNA: TGTGCCAGTAGCCCAGGGGCCGGAAACACCATATATTTT
J gene: TRBJ1-2; V gene: TRBV2; D gene: TRBD1; clone size: NA; CDR3 protein: CASSGNRGPNYGYTF; CDR3 DNA: TGTGCCAGCAGTGGTAACAGGGGCCCTAACTATGGCTACACCTTC
J gene: TRBJ2-3; V gene: TRBV3-1/TRBV3-2; D gene: TRBD2; clone size: NA; CDR3 protein: CASSQTSGGTTDTQYF; CDR3 DNA: TGTGCCAGCAGCCAAACTAGCGGGGGAACCACAGATACGCAGTATTTT
J gene: TRBJ2-5; V gene: TRBV30; D gene: TRBD1; clone size: NA; CDR3 protein: CAWSSDRAGQTQYF; CDR3 DNA: TGTGCCTGGAGTTCGGACAGGGCGGGACAGACCCAGTACTTC
J gene: TRBJ1-1; V gene: TRBV12-3/TRBV12-4; D gene: NA; clone size: NA; CDR3 protein: CASTWGGPEAFF; CDR3 DNA: TGTGCCAGCACGTGGGGGGGGCCTGAAGCTTTCTTT
J gene: TRBJ2-7; V gene: TRBV10-3; D gene: TRBD2; clone size: NA; CDR3 protein: CAISESGRGSSYEQYF; CDR3 DNA: TGTGCCATCAGTGAGTCGGGGCGGGGGAGCTCCTACGAGCAGTACTTC
J gene: TRBJ2-6; V gene: TRBV2; D gene: NA; clone size: NA; CDR3 protein: CALWGRLSSGANVLTF; CDR3 DNA: TGTGCCTTATGGGGGCGACTTAGCTCTGGGGCCAACGTCCTGACTTTC
J gene: TRBJ1-2; V gene: TRBV18; D gene: TRBD1; clone size: NA; CDR3 protein: CASSPRTGVIGYTF; CDR3 DNA: TGTGCCAGCTCACCAAGGACAGGGGTCATCGGCTACACCTTC
J gene: TRBJ2-7; V gene: TRBV18; D gene: NA; clone size: NA; CDR3 protein: CASSRGAQTYEQYF; CDR3 DNA: TGTGCCAGCTCCCGAGGGGCCCAGACCTACGAGCAGTACTTC
J gene: TRBJ2-3; V gene: TRBV7-9; D gene: NA; clone size: NA; CDR3 protein: CASSIDSTDTQYF; CDR3 DNA: TGTGCCAGCAGCATCGACAGCACAGATACGCAGTATTTT
J gene: TRBJ1-6; V gene: TRBV6-6; D gene: NA; clone size: NA; CDR3 protein: CASSGRSSYNSPLHF; CDR3 DNA: TGTGCCAGCAGCGGGAGGAGCTCCTATAATTCACCCCTCCACTTT
J gene: TRBJ1-5; V gene: TRBV2; D gene: NA; clone size: NA; CDR3 protein: CASSVGGGLVQPQHF; CDR3 DNA: TGTGCCAGCAGTGTCGGTGGGGGCTTAGTTCAGCCCCAGCATTTT